The T cell receptor (beta chain) under discussion was sequenced for a study of OX40 agonist ivuxolimab in advanced cancers. Study conclusions and caveats: The CD4+ and CD8+ T cells in the blood had expanded clonally by week 6 at 0.1 to 3.0 mg/kg. Expanded clones tended on average to be more numerous among CD8+ T cells than CD4+.

The repertoire was sequenced with immunoSEQ multiplex PCR; TCRdb's copy has only in-frame clones and lacks some. This sample has nearly 20,000 clones, with roughly four fifths found just once. This clone is labeled medium-sized. As yet, its antigen is unknown. The germline V gene has CDR1 SGHNT and CDR2 YENEEA. The CDR3 loop spans 14 amino acids. Trimming removed 5 bases from V and 2 bases from J, with 11 bases in between. V usage is TRBV11-3 and J usage is TRBJ2-3, with D possibly TRBD2 on 6 matching bases. The receptor was derived from an adult with an advanced solid tumor such as melanoma, head and neck, liver or kidney cancer. This material consisted of CD4+ or CD8+ T cells sorted from blood, taken in a trial of the OX40 agonist ivuxolimab. The DNA of the CDR3 is TGTGCCAGCAGCAAGGGACTGTTCACAGATACGCAGTATTTT. It encodes CASSKGLFTDTQYF.